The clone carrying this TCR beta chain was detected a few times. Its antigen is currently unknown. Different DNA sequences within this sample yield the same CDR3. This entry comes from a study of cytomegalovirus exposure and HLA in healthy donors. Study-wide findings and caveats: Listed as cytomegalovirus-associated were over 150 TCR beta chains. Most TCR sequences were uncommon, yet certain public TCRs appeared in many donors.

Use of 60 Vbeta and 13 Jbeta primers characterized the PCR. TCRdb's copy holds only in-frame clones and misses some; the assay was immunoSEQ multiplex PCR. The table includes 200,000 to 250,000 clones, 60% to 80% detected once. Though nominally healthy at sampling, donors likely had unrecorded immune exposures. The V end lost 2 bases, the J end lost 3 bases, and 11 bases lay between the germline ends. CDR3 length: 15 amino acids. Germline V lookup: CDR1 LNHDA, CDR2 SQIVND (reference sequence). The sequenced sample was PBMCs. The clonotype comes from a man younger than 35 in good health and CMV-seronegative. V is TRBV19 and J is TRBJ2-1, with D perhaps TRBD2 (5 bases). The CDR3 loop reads CASSISLAVYNEQFF. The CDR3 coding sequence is TGTGCCAGTAGTATAAGCCTAGCAGTCTACAATGAGCAGTTCTTC.